These 21 T cell receptor beta chains share one sample of origin, sequenced in a study of regulatory T cells in long-lasting Graves disease. Time point reported: persistent/refractory GD, antithyroid drugs over 5 years with positive TRAb. After RNA was extracted from PBMCs, the TCR library was made from it. Construction of the TCR beta libraries employed iRepertoire HTBI primers in conjunction with Arm-PCR of CDR3 regions. One entry per CDR3 protein, called by TCRdb with MiXCR from the multiplex PCR reads. Counted here are 500,000 to 700,000 distinct CDR3 sequences, about 32% occurring once; the ten biggest clones make up about 42%. The sample here was peripheral blood mononuclear cells (PBMCs), taken when the disease was refractory, from a patient treated with antithyroid drugs. These receptors were obtained from a female donor with Graves disease.

The J gene is TRBJ2-5, the V gene TRBV20-1; no reliable D call. Germline V gene data show CDR1 as DFQATT and CDR2 as SNEGSKA (reference sequence). The CDR3 contains 16 residues. Trimming removed 6 bases from V and 0 bases from J, with 20 bases in between. The CDR3 protein is CSAERPSAEYQETQYF. The CDR3 nucleotides are TGCAGTGCCGAAAGACCCAGTGCCGAGTACCAAGAGACCCAGTACTTC.

V and J are TRBV5-1 and TRBJ2-2; D gene unclear. Germline CDR1 is SGHRS and CDR2 is YFSETQ. The CDR3 is made up of 11 amino acids. V was shortened by 6 bases and J by 6 bases, with 6 bases between the two germline ends. DNA of the CDR3: TGCGCCAGCAAGGTGGCCGGGGAGCTGTTTTTT. Protein sequence: CASKVAGELFF.

This clonotype was found many times. V is TRBV6-5 and J is TRBJ1-1; TRBD1 is a possible D gene (6 bases). This CDR3 has 13 residues. CDR1 and CDR2 from the germline V gene are MNHEY and SVGAGI. The V end lost 2 bases, the J end lost 8 bases, and 12 bases lay between the germline ends. The CDR3 nucleotides are TGTGCCAGCAGTTACGGCACCGGGACAGAAGCTTTCTTT. Protein product: CASSYGTGTEAFF.

This clonotype has just a few counts. CDR3 in DNA: TGCGCCAGCGGCGTAATACCGAACACTGAAGCTTTCTTT. It is translated as CASGVIPNTEAFF. The V gene is TRBV5-1, the J gene TRBJ1-1; unclear D gene. The CDR3 contains 13 residues. Trimming took 7 bases from V and 1 from J, leaving 11 bases between them. CDR1 is SGHRS and CDR2 is YFSETQ in the germline V gene.

This clonotype occurred many times. V gene TRBV6-1 combines with J gene TRBJ1-1, with D possibly matching TRBD1 (5 bases). This CDR3 is 14 amino acids long. Germline CDR1 and CDR2: MNHNS and SASEGT. The V and J ends lost 0 bases and 3 bases respectively, with 8 bases between them. CDR3 sequence (DNA): TGTGCCAGCAGTGAAGCCGGAGGGGACACTGAAGCTTTCTTT. The encoded protein is CASSEAGGDTEAFF.

This chain uses TRBV6-1 with TRBJ1-5; tentatively, D is TRBD1 (5 bases). Germline CDR1 is MNHNS and CDR2 is SASEGT. V lost 5 bases, J lost 7 bases, and 15 bases lay in between. The CDR3 consists of 14 residues. The DNA for the CDR3 is TGTGCCAGCAGTCCCTCCGGGGCTCGACAGCCCCAGCATTTT. Translated, it gives CASSPSGARQPQHF.

The chain recombines TRBV19 with TRBJ1-5; weak D call: TRBD1 (5 bases). This CDR3 is 16 amino acids long. V was clipped by 3 bases and J by 0 bases, with 12 bases between them. Germline CDR1 reads LNHDA; CDR2 reads SQIVND (reference sequence). The CDR3: CASSILLGGSNQPQHF. The CDR3 region has the DNA TGTGCCAGTAGTATCCTGCTTGGGGGTAGCAATCAGCCCCAGCATTTT.

The chain recombines TRBV6-2 or TRBV6-3 with TRBJ1-1, with D unresolved. The germline V gene encodes CDR1 MNHEY and CDR2 SVGEGT. Trimming took 0 bases from V and 6 from J, leaving 11 bases between them. This CDR3 comprises 14 residues. CDR3 in amino acids: CASSYSYSGAEAFF. CDR3 nucleotides: TGTGCCAGCAGTTACTCCTACAGCGGCGCTGAAGCTTTCTTT.

This clonotype came up a few times. The chain employs TRBV14 and TRBJ2-2, with a possible D match to TRBD1 (5 bases). V was cut by 3 bases and J by 5 bases, with 10 bases left in between. Per the germline V gene, CDR1 is SGHDN and CDR2 is FVKESK. The CDR3 has 14 amino acids. In DNA form, the CDR3 reads TGTGCCAGCAGCCAGACCAGGGTAACCGGGGAGCTGTTTTTT. Amino acid sequence: CASSQTRVTGELFF.

This clonotype has more than one count but fewer than ten. CDR3 nucleotide sequence: TGTGCCAGCAACAGGGGAAAAACCGGGGAGCTGTTTTTT. Translating it yields CASNRGKTGELFF. The chain couples TRBV6-1 to TRBJ2-2; 7 nucleotides agree with TRBD1. CDR3 length: 13 residues. The V segment lost 7 bases and the J segment 5 bases; nucleotides outside the gene matches: 4. The germline V gene encodes CDR1 MNHNS and CDR2 SASEGT.

V is TRBV6-6 and J is TRBJ1-2; unclear D gene. This CDR3 region has 15 residues. Looked up from germline, CDR1 is MNHNY and CDR2 is SVGAGI (reference sequence). Trimming removed 0 bases at V and 4 bases at J, with 12 bases between. The CDR3 region has the DNA TGTGCCAGCAGTTACTCGAGCGAACAGTCCTATGGCTACACCTTC. It specifies CASSYSSEQSYGYTF.

Only a few counts were recorded for this clonotype. In DNA, the CDR3 is TGTGCCACCAGCAGCGGGACAGGGGAGGGCTACACCTTC. Its translation: CATSSGTGEGYTF. The chain carries TRBV15 and TRBJ1-2; 10 nucleotides line up with TRBD1. V trimming: 3 bases; J trimming: 8 bases; junction bases outside the gene matches: 3. Germline values: CDR1 LNHNV, CDR2 YYDKDF (reference sequence). The CDR3 spans 13 residues.

The chain is built from TRBV14 and TRBJ1-4; TRBD1 might be the D (5 bases). This CDR3 region has 13 residues. Trimming took 1 base from V and 11 from J, leaving 11 bases between them. From germline, CDR1 is SGHDN and CDR2 FVKESK. CDR3 in amino acids: CASSQVQEGKLFF. Here the CDR3 DNA reads TGTGCCAGCAGCCAAGTCCAGGAGGGGAAACTGTTTTTT.

The sample holds many counts of this clonotype. The chain links TRBV12-3 or TRBV12-4 to TRBJ1-5, with D perhaps TRBD1 (6 bases). CDR3 length equals 15 residues. The ends were cut back, 4 bases at V and 0 bases at J, with 10 bases in the middle. In nucleotides, the CDR3 is TGTGCCAGCAGTTCGGGGGACATTAGCAATCAGCCCCAGCATTTT. It specifies CASSSGDISNQPQHF.

This clonotype was seen ten or more times. The gene calls are TRBV6-1 and TRBJ2-3; no clear D gene. The CDR3 runs 14 residues. V gave up 4 bases and J gave up 0 bases, with 8 bases separating them. Germline-derived CDR1 and CDR2 are MNHNS and SASEGT. CDR3 sequence: CASSVGPSTDTQYF. The CDR3, as DNA: TGTGCCAGCAGTGTGGGCCCCAGCACAGATACGCAGTATTTT.

A word on this clonotype: With a much larger clone just one base away, this may be a read error. The chain couples TRBV2 to TRBJ2-7; D gene ambiguous. This CDR3 has 15 residues. Germline assignment: CDR1 SNHLY and CDR2 FYNNEI. CDR3 sequence (DNA): TGTGCCAGCAGTGATGGCTTGATGAGCTCCCACGAGCAGTACTTC. Its translation: CASSDGLMSSHEQYF.

The sample holds a few counts of this clonotype. Written as DNA, the CDR3 is TGTGCCAGCAGCGCACGCCACGTGGGGCAAGAGACCCAGTACTTC. It codes for CASSARHVGQETQYF. J is TRBJ2-5 and V is TRBV7-9, with no clear D. The CDR3 extends over 15 amino acids. Germline-derived CDR1 and CDR2 are SEHNR and FQNEAQ (reference sequence). V was shortened by 5 bases and J by 2 bases, with 15 bases between the two germline ends.

The J gene is TRBJ2-4, the V gene TRBV30, with D unclear. Trimming removed 1 base from V and 7 bases from J, with 11 bases in between. Germline CDR1 and CDR2: GTSNPN and SVGIG (reference sequence). The CDR3 length is 13 residues. CDR3 bases: TGTGCCTGGAGTGGGGGTGTTGTGAACATTCAGTACTTC. Residues: CAWSGGVVNIQYF.

In its sample, this clonotype was seen a few times. The chain joins TRBV7-3 to TRBJ2-5, with a tentative D call TRBD2 (5 bases). V lost 0 bases and J lost 3, with 20 bases in between. This CDR3 spans 18 amino acids. Germline V gives CDR1 SGHTA, CDR2 FQGTGA. The CDR3 is CASSLTASRTGGKETQYF. Here the CDR3 DNA reads TGTGCCAGCAGCTTAACGGCCTCAAGGACTGGAGGTAAAGAGACCCAGTACTTC.

The chain links TRBV7-9 to TRBJ1-4; D gene unclear. This CDR3 region has 15 residues. The V end was cut by 1 base, the J end by 5 bases, with 11 bases between. Germline V gives CDR1 SEHNR, CDR2 FQNEAQ (reference sequence). For the CDR3, the DNA is TGTGCCAGCAGCTTAGGGGCAGCTAAAAATGAAAAACTGTTTTTT. Translated: CASSLGAAKNEKLFF.

This clonotype was picked up one time. V and J are TRBV29-1 and TRBJ1-2; D unclear. Trimming took off 2 bases at V and 4 bases at J, with 14 bases between the two ends. The CDR3 runs 14 residues. CDR1 and CDR2 from the germline V gene are SQVTM and ANQGSEA. CDR3 DNA sequence: TGCAGCGTTGAAAGGCAGGCTCGAAGCTATGGCTACACCTTC. Translation: CSVERQARSYGYTF.